This T cell receptor (beta chain) is from a study of cytomegalovirus exposure and HLA in healthy donors. Notes on the study in general: As immune exposure information, only CMV serostatus was available. Most likely, a cluster of highly shared sequence variants arose as a sequencing artifact.

About this clone: Its antigen is as yet unknown.

The PCR had 60 Vbeta and 13 Jbeta primers. Libraries were prepared by immunoSEQ multiplex PCR; TCRdb keeps only in-frame clonotypes and omits some of them. The sample lists roughly 150,000 clones, 75% to 90% occurring once. The CDR3 runs to 14 residues. The germline CDR1 and CDR2 sequences are SGHVS and FNYEAQ. V lost 2 bases and J 3 bases, leaving 7 bases between the germline ends. The chain has TRBV7-6 and TRBJ2-2; D is possibly TRBD2 (5 bases). Material: PBMCs. The TCR comes from a woman aged 18-30 years in good health and CMV-seronegative. CDR3 amino acids: CASSLFGDTGELFF. DNA for the CDR3: TGTGCCAGCAGCTTATTCGGGGACACCGGGGAGCTGTTTTTT.